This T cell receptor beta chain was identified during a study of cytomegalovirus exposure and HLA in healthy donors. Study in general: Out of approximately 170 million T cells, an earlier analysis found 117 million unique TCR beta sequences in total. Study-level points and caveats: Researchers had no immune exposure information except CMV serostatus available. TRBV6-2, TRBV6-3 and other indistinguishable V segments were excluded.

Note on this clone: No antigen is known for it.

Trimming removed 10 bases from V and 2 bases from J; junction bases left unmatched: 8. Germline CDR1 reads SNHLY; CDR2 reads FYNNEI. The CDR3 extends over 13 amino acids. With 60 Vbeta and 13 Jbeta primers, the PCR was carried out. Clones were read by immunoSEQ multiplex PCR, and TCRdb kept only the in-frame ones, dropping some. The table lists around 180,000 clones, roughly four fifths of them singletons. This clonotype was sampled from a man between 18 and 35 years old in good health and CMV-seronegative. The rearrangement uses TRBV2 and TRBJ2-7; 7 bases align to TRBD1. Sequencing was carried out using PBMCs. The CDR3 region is CAILRDRTYEQYF. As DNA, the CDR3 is TGTGCCATCCTCCGGGACAGAACCTACGAGCAGTACTTC.